The clone carrying this T cell receptor (beta chain) was detected once. These data belong to a study of blood T cell repertoires in COVID-19. Assay: immunoSEQ multiplex PCR; the TCRdb copy retains only in-frame clones and omits some. Of some 250,000 clones listed, 82% are singletons. There are 13 residues in the CDR3. The V end was cut by 4 bases, the J end by 5 bases, with 9 bases between. Looked up from germline, CDR1 is MNHEY and CDR2 is SVGAGI. This clonotype originated in a woman aged 18-29 years with acute or convalescent COVID-19. The chain joins TRBV6-5 to TRBJ1-3; no clear D. The sequencing sample was made of peripheral blood. CDR3 in DNA: TGTGCCAGCAGTTTTGGAGGCAGAAACACCATATATTTT. It translates to CASSFGGRNTIYF.